The 5 T cell receptor beta chains below come from one sample, sequenced in a study of cytomegalovirus exposure and HLA in healthy donors. The PCR employed 60 Vbeta primers together with 13 Jbeta primers. The repertoire was sequenced with immunoSEQ multiplex PCR; TCRdb's copy has only in-frame clones and lacks some. The sample lists 200,000 or so clones, 87% occurring once. Material: PBMCs. Receptors were obtained from a girl under three years old in good health and CMV-seronegative.

The CDR3 reads CASEAGSVRSGNTIYF. The CDR3 DNA is TGTGCCAGCGAGGCGGGGTCAGTGCGGTCTGGAAACACCATATATTTT. The chain employs TRBV28 and TRBJ1-3; D gene unclear. V lost 8 bases, J lost 1 base, and 18 bases lay in between. The CDR3 runs 16 residues. Germline V lookup: CDR1 MDHEN, CDR2 SYDVKM.

The table lists this clone with a count of one. The genes are TRBV2 and TRBJ2-5; TRBD2 might be the D (6 bases). The CDR3 length is 11 residues. Per the germline V gene, CDR1 is SNHLY and CDR2 is FYNNEI. Trimming took 5 bases from V and 9 from J, leaving 10 bases between them. CDR3 in amino acids: CASSQGGAQYF. DNA for the CDR3: TGTGCCAGCAGTCAAGGCGGGGCCCAGTACTTC.

J is TRBJ2-5 and V is TRBV18; TRBD2 aligns across 7 bases. Trimming cost V 4 bases and J 3 bases; bases outside gene matches: 5. This CDR3 spans 14 amino acids. Germline assignment: CDR1 KGHSH and CDR2 LQKENI. The CDR3 loop is CASSQLAAKETQYF. The CDR3 nucleotides read TGTGCCAGCTCACAGCTAGCGGCTAAAGAGACCCAGTACTTC.

The J gene is TRBJ2-7, the V gene TRBV19, with 8 bases fitting TRBD1. Germline V CDR1 and CDR2: LNHDA, SQIVND (reference sequence). This CDR3 has 15 amino acids. The V segment lost 2 bases and the J segment 2 bases; nucleotides outside the gene matches: 5. In DNA form, the CDR3 reads TGTGCCAGTAGTATAAGGGGGACAGGTGCCTACGAGCAGTACTTC. It translates to CASSIRGTGAYEQYF.

The V and J genes are TRBV21-1 and TRBJ2-1; TRBD2 reflects the table's D call only, with no check against the DNA. TRBV21-1 is classified as a pseudogene. The CDR3 is made up of 17 amino acids. This CDR3 is CASSKGSTLSYYNEQFF. In nucleotides, the CDR3 is TGTGCCAGCAGCAAAGGGTCTACCTTATCCTACTACAATGAGCAGTTCTTC.